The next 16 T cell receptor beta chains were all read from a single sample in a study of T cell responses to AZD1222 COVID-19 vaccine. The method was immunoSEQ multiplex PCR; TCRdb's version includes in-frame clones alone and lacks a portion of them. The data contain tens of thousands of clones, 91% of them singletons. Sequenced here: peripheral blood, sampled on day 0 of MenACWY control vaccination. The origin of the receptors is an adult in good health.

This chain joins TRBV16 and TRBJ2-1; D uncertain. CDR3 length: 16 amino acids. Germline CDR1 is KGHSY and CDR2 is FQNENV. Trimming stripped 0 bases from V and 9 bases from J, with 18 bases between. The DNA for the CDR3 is TGTGCCAGCAGCCAATCCCCTCAGACACTGGGCGGTGAGCAGTTCTTC. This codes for CASSQSPQTLGGEQFF.

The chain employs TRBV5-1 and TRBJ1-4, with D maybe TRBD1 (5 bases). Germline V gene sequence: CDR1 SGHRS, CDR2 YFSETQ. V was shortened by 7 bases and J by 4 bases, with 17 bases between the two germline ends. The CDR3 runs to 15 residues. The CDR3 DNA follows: TGCGCCAGCGGTCCCGCGGGACGGAGTAATGAAAAACTGTTTTTT. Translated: CASGPAGRSNEKLFF.

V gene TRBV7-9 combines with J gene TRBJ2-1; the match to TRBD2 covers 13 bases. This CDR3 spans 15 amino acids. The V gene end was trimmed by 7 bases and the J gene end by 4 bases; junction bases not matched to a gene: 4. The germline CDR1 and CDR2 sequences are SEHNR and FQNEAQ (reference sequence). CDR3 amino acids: CASTQGLAGYNEQFF. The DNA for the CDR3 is TGTGCCAGCACCCAGGGACTAGCGGGATACAATGAGCAGTTCTTC.

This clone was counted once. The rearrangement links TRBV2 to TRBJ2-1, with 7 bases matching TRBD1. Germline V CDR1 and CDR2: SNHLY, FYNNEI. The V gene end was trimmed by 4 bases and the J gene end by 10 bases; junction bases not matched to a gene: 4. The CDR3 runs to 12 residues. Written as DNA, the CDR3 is TGTGCCAGCAGTGCAGACAGGGTGGAGCAGTTCTTC. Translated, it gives CASSADRVEQFF.

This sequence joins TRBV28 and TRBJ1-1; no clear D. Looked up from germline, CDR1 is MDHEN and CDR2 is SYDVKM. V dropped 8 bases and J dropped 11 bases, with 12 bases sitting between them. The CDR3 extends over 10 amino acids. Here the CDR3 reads CASGAEIAFF. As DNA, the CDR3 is TGTGCCAGCGGAGCAGAGATCGCTTTCTTT.

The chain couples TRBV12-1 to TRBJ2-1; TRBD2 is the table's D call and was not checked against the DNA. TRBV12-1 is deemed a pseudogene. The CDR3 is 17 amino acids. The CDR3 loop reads CASSSQPGLAGVNEQFF. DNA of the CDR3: TGTGCCAGCAGCTCCCAACCGGGACTAGCGGGAGTGAATGAGCAGTTCTTC.

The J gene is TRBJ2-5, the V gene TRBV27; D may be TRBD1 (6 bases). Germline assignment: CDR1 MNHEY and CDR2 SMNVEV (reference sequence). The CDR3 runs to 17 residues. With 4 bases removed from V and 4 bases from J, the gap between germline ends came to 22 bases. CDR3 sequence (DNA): TGTGCCAGCAGTTCGACTCAGGGGTCCCACGGCCCAGAGACCCAGTACTTC. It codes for CASSSTQGSHGPETQYF.

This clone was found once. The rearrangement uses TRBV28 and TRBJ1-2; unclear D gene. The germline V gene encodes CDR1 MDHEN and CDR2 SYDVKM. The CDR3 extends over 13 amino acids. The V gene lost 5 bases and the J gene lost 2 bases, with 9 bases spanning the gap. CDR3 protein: CASSPARNYGYTF. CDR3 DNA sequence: TGTGCCAGCAGTCCCGCCAGGAACTATGGCTACACCTTC.

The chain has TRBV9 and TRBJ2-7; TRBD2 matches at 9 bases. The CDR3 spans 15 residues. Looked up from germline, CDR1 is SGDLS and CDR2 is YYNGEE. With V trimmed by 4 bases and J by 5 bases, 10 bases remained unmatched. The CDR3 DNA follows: TGTGCCAGCAGCCCCGGGCGGGGGGGCGTAGACGAGCAGTACTTC. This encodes CASSPGRGGVDEQYF.

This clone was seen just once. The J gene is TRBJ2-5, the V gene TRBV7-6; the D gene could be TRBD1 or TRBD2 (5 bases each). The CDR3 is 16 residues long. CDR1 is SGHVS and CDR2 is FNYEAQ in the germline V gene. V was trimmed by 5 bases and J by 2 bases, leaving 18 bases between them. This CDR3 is CASSPGAGAGQETQYF. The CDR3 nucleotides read TGTGCCAGCAGCCCCGGGGCCGGGGCCGGACAAGAGACCCAGTACTTC.

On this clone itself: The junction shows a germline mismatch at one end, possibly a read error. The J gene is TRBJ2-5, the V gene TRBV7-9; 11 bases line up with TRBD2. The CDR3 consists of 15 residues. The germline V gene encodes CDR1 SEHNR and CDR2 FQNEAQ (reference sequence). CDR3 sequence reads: CASSLAGGKQETQYF. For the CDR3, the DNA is TGTGCCAGCAGCCTAGCGGGGGGAAAGCAAGAGACCCAGTACTTC.

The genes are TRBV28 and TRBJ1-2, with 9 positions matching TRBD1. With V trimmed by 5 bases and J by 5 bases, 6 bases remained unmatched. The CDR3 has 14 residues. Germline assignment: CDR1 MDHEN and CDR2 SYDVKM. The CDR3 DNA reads TGTGCCAGCAGTGCCCCGGGACAGGGTTATGGCTACACCTTC. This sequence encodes CASSAPGQGYGYTF.

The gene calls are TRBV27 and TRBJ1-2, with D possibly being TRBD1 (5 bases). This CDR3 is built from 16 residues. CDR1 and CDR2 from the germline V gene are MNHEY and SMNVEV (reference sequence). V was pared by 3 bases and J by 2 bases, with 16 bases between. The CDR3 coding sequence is TGTGCCAGCAGTTTGGTTGGGCAGGGCCCCAACTATGGCTACACCTTC. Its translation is CASSLVGQGPNYGYTF.

This CDR3 reads CATSRLGGTEAFF. The CDR3 DNA is TGTGCCACCAGCAGGTTAGGAGGGACTGAAGCTTTCTTT. V is TRBV15 and J is TRBJ1-1; no definite D call. Germline CDR1 and CDR2: LNHNV and YYDKDF (reference sequence). This CDR3 is built from 13 residues. Trimming cost V 3 bases and J 5 bases, with 10 bases left between them.

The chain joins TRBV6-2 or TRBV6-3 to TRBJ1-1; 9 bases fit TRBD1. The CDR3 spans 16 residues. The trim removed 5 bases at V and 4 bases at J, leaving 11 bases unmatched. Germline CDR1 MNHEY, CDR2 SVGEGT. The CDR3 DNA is TGTGCCAGCAGTCAACAGGGGGCCCCTACCGGCACTGAAGCTTTCTTT. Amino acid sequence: CASSQQGAPTGTEAFF.

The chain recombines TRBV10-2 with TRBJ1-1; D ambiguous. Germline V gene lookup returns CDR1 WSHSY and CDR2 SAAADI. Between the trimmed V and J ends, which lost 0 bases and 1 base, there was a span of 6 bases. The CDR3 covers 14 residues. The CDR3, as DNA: TGCGCCAGCAGTGAGTCAGGAAGGAACACTGAAGCTTTCTTT. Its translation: CASSESGRNTEAFF.